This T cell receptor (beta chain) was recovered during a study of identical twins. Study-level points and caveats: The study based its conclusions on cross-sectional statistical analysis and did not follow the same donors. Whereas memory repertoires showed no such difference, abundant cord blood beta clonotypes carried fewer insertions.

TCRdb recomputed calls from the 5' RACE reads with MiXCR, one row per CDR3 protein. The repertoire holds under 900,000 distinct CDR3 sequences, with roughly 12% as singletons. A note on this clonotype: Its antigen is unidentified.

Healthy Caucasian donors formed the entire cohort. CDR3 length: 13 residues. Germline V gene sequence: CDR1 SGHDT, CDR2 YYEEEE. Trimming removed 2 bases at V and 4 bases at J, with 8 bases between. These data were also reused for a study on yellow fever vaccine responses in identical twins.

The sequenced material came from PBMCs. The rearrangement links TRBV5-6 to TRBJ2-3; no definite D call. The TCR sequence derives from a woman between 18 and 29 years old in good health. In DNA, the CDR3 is TGTGCCAGCAGCTTTTTGCAATCAGATACGCAGTATTTT. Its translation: CASSFLQSDTQYF.